This T cell receptor beta chain was profiled in a study of T cell clones after liver transplantation (dated by TCRdb to about 2019). A note on the overall study: Samples were obtained from ITN030ST, a randomized trial in which withdrawal of immunosuppression was attempted within 2 years of liver transplantation. Donor-reactive T cell clones were identified by TCRbeta sequencing after a pre-transplant mixed lymphocyte reaction and then tracked in post-transplant blood. As an antigen-independent comparator for donor-reactive sequences, third party-reactive TCRbeta sequences were also identified from pre-transplant MLRs. Three of the eight recipients were HCV-positive; the others were transplanted for non-autoimmune, non-viral indications. The subjects received no induction therapy and were kept on standard immunosuppression until randomization at 12-24 months post-transplant. Tolerance was defined as complete withdrawal of immunosuppression for at least one year without a rise in liver enzymes beyond twice the upper limit of normal. Blood samples were taken pre-transplant, pre-randomization before withdrawal, and post-randomization after full withdrawal or failed withdrawal. The studied cohort comprised 8 liver transplant recipients, 3 classified as tolerant and 5 as non-tolerant. Broad study findings and their caveats: Conclusions were preliminary, limited by small, heterogeneous patient numbers and non-standardized post-transplant time points. After accounting for repertoire turnover, donor-reactive detection was significantly reduced in 7 of 8 subjects for CD4 and 8 of 8 for CD8. Donor-reactive sequences declined more than third party-reactive ones, suggesting partial antigen-specific deletion unrelated to withdrawal success. Because allograft tissue specimens were not available, migration of donor-reactive T cells into the graft, rather than deletion, may have occurred. In two subjects, low numbers of available donor cells limited the measurable donor-reactive repertoire. Circulating donor-reactive CD4 TCRbeta sequences fell significantly post-transplant in 5 of 8 subjects, irrespective of tolerance or HCV status.

Unstimulated PBMCs, after thawing, were stained for CD3, CD4 and CD8 and then FACS-sorted into CD3+CD4+ and CD3+CD8+ populations. All 8 studied subjects were randomized to withdrawal of immunosuppression. The Qiagen DNeasy Blood and Tissue Kit was used for isolation of genomic DNA. CDR1 and CDR2 (MGHRA, YSYEKL) derive from the germline V gene. Germline trimming amounts to 1 base on V and 4 bases on J, with 7 as the count of junction bases outside the gene matches. The CDR3 holds 15 amino acids from the cysteine to the phenylalanine. Kept here is only the CDR3 DNA, which spans 45 bases and is read in frame from base 1. As concerns this clone: No cognate antigen has been identified for it. Base qualities are missing; no much larger clone stands one base away.

Frozen genomic DNA underwent high-throughput TCRbeta CDR3 sequencing by immunoSEQ, including PCR amplification, mapping, bias correction and internal controls. In the original analysis: Productive rearrangements were kept, and unique TCRbeta sequences were defined by CDR3 nucleotide sequence plus V and J gene. For a sequence to be called donor-reactive, it needed a frequency of at least 0.01% and at least 5-fold expansion in CFSE-low cells compared with unstimulated pre-transplant cells. Minimum frequency thresholds were set for each subject on the basis of the unstimulated sample with the lowest template count, so that a detection power of at least 90% was ensured. Jensen-Shannon divergence between the top 1000 TCRbeta sequences after and before transplant was used to measure repertoire turnover. Two-sided Fisher's exact tests were used to test for changes in the detection of donor-reactive sequences. In its TCRdb copy, this immuneACCESS table keeps in-frame sequences only and misses some clones. Where compared with another copy, unresolved V genes explain less than half of these, and the others have no known cause. V, J and clone size are taken as reported in that table, and D and trimming were inferred from the DNA itself. In this sample the table shows roughly 55,000 clones, about 69% of which occur a single time. The ten largest clones capture 8.5% to 10% of the sample.

The chain employs TRBV4-1 and TRBJ2-7; TRBD1 agrees with 7 junctional bases. The input for sequencing was CD4+ T cells from blood, taken around 52 months after liver transplant. The source is a human patient who received a liver transplant. Some T cells may be donor cells from the graft after a transplant. The CDR3 reads as follows: CASSQASGTAYEQYF. The nucleotide sequence reads as follows: TGCGCCAGCAGCCAAGCCTCAGGGACAGCGTACGAGCAGTACTTC.